The next 10 T cell receptor beta chains were all read from a single sample in a study of T cell clonotyping in hematopoietic cell transplantation. Time point meaning: recipient sample about 28 days before transplant, after cytoreduction. The table came from immunoSEQ multiplex PCR; TCRdb's copy has only in-frame clones and leaves some out. The table shows approximately 22,000 clones, with 75% to 90% occurring only once. The source material was peripheral blood mononuclear cells, sampled before stem cell transplant. These receptors were obtained from a young man with biphenotypic leukemia. Some clones in this sample may be carry-over from other donors' samples.

The chain joins TRBV7-9 to TRBJ2-6, with unresolved D. CDR3 size: 13 residues. Trimming cost V 4 bases and J 1 base, with 2 bases left between them. Germline V gene data show CDR1 as SEHNR and CDR2 as FQNEAQ (reference sequence). The CDR3 DNA reads TGTGCCAGCAGCTCATCTGGGGCCAACGTCCTGACTTTC. Its translation: CASSSSGANVLTF.

The chain joins TRBV6-5 to TRBJ1-2; D gene uncertain. CDR3 size: 13 residues. V dropped 2 bases and J dropped 2 bases, with 6 bases sitting between them. Germline V gene sequence: CDR1 MNHEY, CDR2 SVGAGI. The CDR3: CASSYPDNYGYTF. The CDR3 DNA sequence: TGTGCCAGCAGTTACCCAGACAACTATGGCTACACCTTC.

V is TRBV19 and J is TRBJ2-7, with D perhaps TRBD1 (6 bases). The CDR3 contains 14 residues. Trimming took off 1 base at V and 3 bases at J, with 10 bases between the two ends. Per the germline V gene, CDR1 is LNHDA and CDR2 is SQIVND (reference sequence). CDR3 in amino acids: CASSIGGLVYEQYF. The DNA for the CDR3 is TGTGCCAGTAGTATAGGGGGGCTAGTCTACGAGCAGTACTTC.

The chain combines TRBV7-4 with TRBJ2-7; possibly TRBD1 for D (5 bases). Germline CDR1 SGHVT, CDR2 SQSDAQ. The length of the CDR3 is 13 residues. Trimming cost V 5 bases and J 0 bases, with 8 bases left between them. CDR3 residues: CASSPTDSYEQYF. The CDR3 nucleotides read TGTGCCAGCAGCCCGACAGACTCCTACGAGCAGTACTTC.

The rearrangement uses TRBV2 and TRBJ2-3, with 9 bases matching TRBD2. The ends lost 1 base at V and 0 bases at J; junction bases unmatched: 2. The CDR3 is made up of 16 amino acids. Germline CDR1 SNHLY, CDR2 FYNNEI. Here the CDR3 reads CASSEGLAGSTDTQYF. The CDR3 DNA reads as TGTGCCAGCAGTGAAGGGCTAGCGGGGAGCACAGATACGCAGTATTTT.

This chain links TRBV5-1 with TRBJ2-3, with TRBD2 matching 8 bases. CDR1 is SGHRS and CDR2 is YFSETQ in the germline V gene. This CDR3 is built from 16 residues. The V segment lost 4 bases and the J segment 4 bases; nucleotides outside the gene matches: 11. The CDR3, as DNA: TGCGCCAGCAGCCCCCAAACTAGCGGTCGGGCAGATACGCAGTATTTT. Translation: CASSPQTSGRADTQYF.

The chain employs TRBV13 and TRBJ1-2; no definite D call. Looked up from germline, CDR1 is PRHDT and CDR2 is FYEKMQ (reference sequence). V lost 1 base and J 8 bases, leaving 17 bases between the germline ends. The CDR3 is made up of 15 amino acids. This CDR3 is CASSLVGAPLHGYTF. In DNA, the CDR3 is TGTGCCAGCAGCTTAGTGGGCGCGCCACTACACGGCTACACCTTC.

The CDR3 DNA reads TGTGCCAGCAGCTTAGATGCGAACACTGAAGCTTTCTTT. Amino acid sequence: CASSLDANTEAFF. The chain links TRBV11-2 to TRBJ1-1; no clear D gene. Deletions cut 0 bases from V and 1 base from J, with 3 bases between. This CDR3 is 13 amino acids long. Looked up from germline, CDR1 is SGHAT and CDR2 is FQNNGV.

The count of this clone is one. The chain couples TRBV4-1 to TRBJ1-1, with 8 bases that match TRBD1. With V trimmed by 1 base and J by 3 bases, 4 bases remained unmatched. Germline assignment: CDR1 MGHRA and CDR2 YSYEKL. The CDR3 spans 15 residues. Here the CDR3 reads CASSQGTGHYTEAFF. CDR3 in DNA: TGCGCCAGCAGCCAAGGGACAGGGCATTACACTGAAGCTTTCTTT.

The chain recombines TRBV19 with TRBJ2-1; D is possibly TRBD2 (6 bases). Looked up from germline, CDR1 is LNHDA and CDR2 is SQIVND (reference sequence). V was trimmed by 3 bases and J by 1 base, leaving 10 bases between them. There are 15 residues in the CDR3. CDR3 region: CASSIGLPSYNEQFF. The CDR3 bases are TGTGCCAGTAGTATCGGACTACCATCCTACAATGAGCAGTTCTTC. Looking up the rest from reference TRBV19 and TRBJ2-1 gives the full variable domain: DGGITQSPKYLFRKEGQNVTLSCEQNLNHDAMYWYRQDPGQGLRLIYYSQIVNDFQKGDIAEGYSVSREKKESFPLTVTSAQKNPTAFYLCASSIGLPSYNEQFFGPGTRLTVL.